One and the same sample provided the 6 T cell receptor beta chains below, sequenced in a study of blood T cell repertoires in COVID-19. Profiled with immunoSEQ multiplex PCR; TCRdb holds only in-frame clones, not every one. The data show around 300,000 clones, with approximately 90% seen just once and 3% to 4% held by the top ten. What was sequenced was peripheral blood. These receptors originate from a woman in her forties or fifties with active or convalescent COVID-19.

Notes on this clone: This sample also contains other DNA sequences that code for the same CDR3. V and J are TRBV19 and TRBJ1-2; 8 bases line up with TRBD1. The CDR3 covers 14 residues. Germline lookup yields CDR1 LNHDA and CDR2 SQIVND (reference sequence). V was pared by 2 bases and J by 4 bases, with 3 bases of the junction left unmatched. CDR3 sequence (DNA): TGTGCCAGTAGTATATCAGGGGGCATCTATGGCTACACCTTC. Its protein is CASSISGGIYGYTF.

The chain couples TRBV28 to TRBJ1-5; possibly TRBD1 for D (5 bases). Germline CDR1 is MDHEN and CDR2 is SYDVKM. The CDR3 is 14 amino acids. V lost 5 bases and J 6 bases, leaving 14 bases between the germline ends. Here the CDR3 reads CASSPSGTTQPQHF. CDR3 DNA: TGTGCCAGCAGTCCGTCCGGGACTACTCAGCCCCAGCATTTT.

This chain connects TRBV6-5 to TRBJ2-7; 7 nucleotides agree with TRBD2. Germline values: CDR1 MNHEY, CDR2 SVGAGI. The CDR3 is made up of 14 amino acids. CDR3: CAAGRGGSSYEQYF. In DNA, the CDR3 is TGTGCAGCGGGACGCGGCGGAAGCTCCTACGAGCAGTACTTC.

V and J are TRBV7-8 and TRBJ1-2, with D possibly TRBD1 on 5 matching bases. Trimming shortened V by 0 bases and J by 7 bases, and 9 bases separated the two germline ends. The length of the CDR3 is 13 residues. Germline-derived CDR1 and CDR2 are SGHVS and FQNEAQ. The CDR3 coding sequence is TGTGCCAGCAGCTTAGCGACAGATGGTGGCTACACCTTC. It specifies CASSLATDGGYTF.

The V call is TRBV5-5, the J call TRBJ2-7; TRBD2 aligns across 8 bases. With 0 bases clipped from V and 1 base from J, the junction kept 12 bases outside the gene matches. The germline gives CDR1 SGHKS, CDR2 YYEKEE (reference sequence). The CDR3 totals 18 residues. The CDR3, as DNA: TGTGCCAGCAGCTTGGGCCAGACCCGCGGGGGGCTTTCCTACGAGCAGTACTTC. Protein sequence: CASSLGQTRGGLSYEQYF.

CDR3 nucleotides: TGTGCCAGCAGTGAGGAGGGTGGCGAGACCCAGTACTTC. Its protein is CASSEEGGETQYF. The J gene is TRBJ2-5, the V gene TRBV2, with D perhaps TRBD2 (6 bases). The V gene's germline CDR1 is SNHLY and CDR2 FYNNEI. The CDR3 spans 13 residues. Trimming left V 3 bases short and J 5 bases short, with 10 bases between. The full variable domain, with the rest looked up from reference TRBV2 and TRBJ2-5, is EPEVTQTPSHQVTQMGQEVILRCVPISNHLYFYWYRQILGQKVEFLVSFYNNEISEKSEIFDDQFSVERPDGSNFTLKIRSTKLEDSAMYFCASSEEGGETQYFGPGTRLLVL.